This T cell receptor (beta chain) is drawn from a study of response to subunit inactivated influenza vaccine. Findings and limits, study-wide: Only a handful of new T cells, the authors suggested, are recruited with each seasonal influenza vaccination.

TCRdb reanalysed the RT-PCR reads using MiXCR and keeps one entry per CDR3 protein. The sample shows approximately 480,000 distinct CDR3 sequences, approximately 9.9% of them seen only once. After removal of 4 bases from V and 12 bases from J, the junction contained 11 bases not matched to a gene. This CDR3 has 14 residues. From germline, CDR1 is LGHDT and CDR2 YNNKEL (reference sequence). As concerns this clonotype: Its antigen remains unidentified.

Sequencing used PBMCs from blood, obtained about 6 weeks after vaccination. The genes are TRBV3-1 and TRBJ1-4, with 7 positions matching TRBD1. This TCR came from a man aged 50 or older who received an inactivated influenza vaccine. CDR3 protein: CASSLRRTGEELFF. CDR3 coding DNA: TGTGCCAGCAGCCTTCGCAGGACAGGAGAGGAACTGTTTTTT.